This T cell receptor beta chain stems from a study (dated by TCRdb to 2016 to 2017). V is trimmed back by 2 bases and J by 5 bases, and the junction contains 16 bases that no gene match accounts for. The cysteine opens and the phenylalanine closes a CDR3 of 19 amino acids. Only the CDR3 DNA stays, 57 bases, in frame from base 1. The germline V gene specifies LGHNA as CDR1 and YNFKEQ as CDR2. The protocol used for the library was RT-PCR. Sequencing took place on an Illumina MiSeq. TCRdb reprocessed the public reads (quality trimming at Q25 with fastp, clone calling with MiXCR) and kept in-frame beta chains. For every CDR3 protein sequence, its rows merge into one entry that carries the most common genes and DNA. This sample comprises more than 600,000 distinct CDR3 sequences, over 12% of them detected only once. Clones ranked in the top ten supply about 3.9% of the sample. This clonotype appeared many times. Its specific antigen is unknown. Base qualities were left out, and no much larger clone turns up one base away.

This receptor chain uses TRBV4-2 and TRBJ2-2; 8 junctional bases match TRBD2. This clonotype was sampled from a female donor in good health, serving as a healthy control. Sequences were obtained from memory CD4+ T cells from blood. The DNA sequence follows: TGTGCCAGCAGCCAATTAACGGGGCTAGCGGGTTTAGAAACCGGGGAGCTGTTTTTT. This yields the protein CASSQLTGLAGLETGELFF.